This TCR beta chain was captured by sequencing in a study of early T cells in non-severe SARS-CoV-2 infection. In TCRdb, the 5' RACE reads were re-called with MiXCR into one record per CDR3 protein. The sample holds some 120,000 distinct CDR3 sequences; under 15% are singletons and the top ten take 21%. Study outcomes and limitations: Missing private and CD4 specificities, VDJdb matching favored anti-spike CD8 responses.

This clonotype was recorded a few times. The antigen is unknown. This CDR3 is built from 17 residues. Trimming took 3 bases from V and 0 from J; bases not matched to a gene: 5. Germline lookup yields CDR1 LNHDA and CDR2 SQIVND (reference sequence). The chain uses TRBV19 and TRBJ1-6; 7 bases agree with TRBD1. This clonotype was sampled from an adult who was a healthcare worker with PCR-confirmed SARS-CoV-2 infection or an uninfected control (not recorded which). The sample consisted of whole blood. The CDR3, as DNA: TGTGCCAGTAGTATGGGGACAGCCACCTCCTATAATTCACCCCTCCACTTT. This encodes CASSMGTATSYNSPLHF.